This TCR beta chain was sequenced during a study of response to subunit inactivated influenza vaccine. Study-wide points: Researchers suggested that each seasonal influenza vaccination recruits few new T cells.

TCRdb re-derived calls from the RT-PCR reads in MiXCR, one entry per CDR3 protein. In the table there are about 700,000 distinct CDR3 sequences, around a sixth of which are singletons. A note on this clonotype: Antigen: not known.

Here the sequenced sample was PBMCs from blood, taken 11 to 12 days after vaccination. This TCR derives from a man in his fifties or sixties who received an inactivated influenza vaccine.

CDR3 nucleotides: TGTGCCAGCAGCTTGGGAGGACAGGGGGAGGACACCGGGGAGCTGTTTTTT. It yields the protein CASSLGGQGEDTGELFF. This chain links TRBV5-4 with TRBJ2-2; TRBD1 agrees at 10 bases. CDR3 length: 17 amino acids. Germline V gene lookup returns CDR1 SGHNT and CDR2 YYREEE (reference sequence). J gave up 3 bases and V 0 bases, and 5 bases lay outside the gene matches.